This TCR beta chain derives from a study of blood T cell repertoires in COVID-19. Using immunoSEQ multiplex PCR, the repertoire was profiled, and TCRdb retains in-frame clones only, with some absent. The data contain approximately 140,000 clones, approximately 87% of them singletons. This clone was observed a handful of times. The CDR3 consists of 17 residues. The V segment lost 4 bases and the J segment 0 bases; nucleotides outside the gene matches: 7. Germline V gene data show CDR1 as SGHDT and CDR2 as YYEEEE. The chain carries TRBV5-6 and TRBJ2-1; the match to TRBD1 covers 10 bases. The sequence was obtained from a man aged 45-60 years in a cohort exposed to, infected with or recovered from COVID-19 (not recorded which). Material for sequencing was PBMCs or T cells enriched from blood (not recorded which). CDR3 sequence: CASSLPGQGSSYNEQFF. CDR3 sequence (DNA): TGTGCCAGCAGCCTCCCGGGACAGGGGAGCTCCTACAATGAGCAGTTCTTC.